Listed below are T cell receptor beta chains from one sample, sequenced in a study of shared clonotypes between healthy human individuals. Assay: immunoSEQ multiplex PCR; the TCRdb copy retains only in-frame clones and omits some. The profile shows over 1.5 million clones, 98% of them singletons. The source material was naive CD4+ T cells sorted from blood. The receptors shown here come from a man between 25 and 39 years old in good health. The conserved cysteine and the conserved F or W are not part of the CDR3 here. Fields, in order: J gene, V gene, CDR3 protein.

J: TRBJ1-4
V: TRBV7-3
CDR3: ASSSSRNEKLF

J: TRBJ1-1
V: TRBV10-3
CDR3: AISATGDTEAF

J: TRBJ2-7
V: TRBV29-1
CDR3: SVEEVRRGGLYEQY

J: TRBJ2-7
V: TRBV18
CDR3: ASSPRLAGGSYEQY

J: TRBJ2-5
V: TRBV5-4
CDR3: ASSATGQETQY

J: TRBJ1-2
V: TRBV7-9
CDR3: ASTPWDRDLYGYT

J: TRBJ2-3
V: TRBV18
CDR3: ASSLQVASTDTQY

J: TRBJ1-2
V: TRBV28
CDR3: ASSSRGYGYT

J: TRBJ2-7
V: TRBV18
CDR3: ASSPWADSYEQY

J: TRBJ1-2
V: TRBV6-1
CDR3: ASSPHSNRLEGYT